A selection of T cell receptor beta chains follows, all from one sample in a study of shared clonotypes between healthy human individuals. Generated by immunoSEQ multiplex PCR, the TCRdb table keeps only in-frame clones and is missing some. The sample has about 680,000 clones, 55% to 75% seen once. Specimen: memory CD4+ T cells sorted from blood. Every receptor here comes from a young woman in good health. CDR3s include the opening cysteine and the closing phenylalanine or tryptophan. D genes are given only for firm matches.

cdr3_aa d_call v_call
CASSPLGQYSYF NA TRBV25-1
CASGEGTSGSINEQYF TRBD2 TRBV5-1
CASSLDRLAKNIQYF NA TRBV11-2
CASSLEAYSGANVLTF NA TRBV5-1
CASSYGWTHNEQFF NA TRBV6-5
CASEGKGYTF NA TRBV28
CASSYSIGPSETQYF NA TRBV6-5
CASSPLPTVGLADEQYF TRBD2 TRBV19
CASSQEGGMTNEKLFF NA TRBV7-9
CASSPATYNEQFF NA TRBV5-4
CASSNSDSPPYNEQFF NA TRBV28
CASSLVDLGAQYF NA TRBV11-2